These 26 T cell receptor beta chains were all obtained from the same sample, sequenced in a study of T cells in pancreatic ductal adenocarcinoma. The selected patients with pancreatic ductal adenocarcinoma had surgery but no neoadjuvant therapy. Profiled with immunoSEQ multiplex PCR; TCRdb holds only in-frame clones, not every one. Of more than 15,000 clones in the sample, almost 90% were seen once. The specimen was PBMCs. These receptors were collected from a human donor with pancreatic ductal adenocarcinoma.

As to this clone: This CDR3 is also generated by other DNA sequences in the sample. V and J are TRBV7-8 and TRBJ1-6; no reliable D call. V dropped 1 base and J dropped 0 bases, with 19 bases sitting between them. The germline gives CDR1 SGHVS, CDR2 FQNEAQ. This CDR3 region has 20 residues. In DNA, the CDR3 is TGTGCCAGCAGCTTAGGTTCCTATGCAGCTACTAGCTCCTATAATTCACCCCTCCACTTT. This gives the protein CASSLGSYAATSSYNSPLHF.

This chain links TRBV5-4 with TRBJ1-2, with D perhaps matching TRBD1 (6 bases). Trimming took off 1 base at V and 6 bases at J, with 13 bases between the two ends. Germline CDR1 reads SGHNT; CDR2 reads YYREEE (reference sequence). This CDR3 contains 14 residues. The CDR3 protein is CASSLSARGDGYTF. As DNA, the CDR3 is TGTGCCAGCAGCTTGTCAGCCAGGGGCGATGGCTACACCTTC.

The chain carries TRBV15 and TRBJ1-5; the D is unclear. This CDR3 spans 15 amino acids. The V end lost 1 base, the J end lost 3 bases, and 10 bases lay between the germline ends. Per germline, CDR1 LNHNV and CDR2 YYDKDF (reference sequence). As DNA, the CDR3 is TGTGCCACCAGCAGAGGAACAGTCCTCAATCAGCCCCAGCATTTT. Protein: CATSRGTVLNQPQHF.

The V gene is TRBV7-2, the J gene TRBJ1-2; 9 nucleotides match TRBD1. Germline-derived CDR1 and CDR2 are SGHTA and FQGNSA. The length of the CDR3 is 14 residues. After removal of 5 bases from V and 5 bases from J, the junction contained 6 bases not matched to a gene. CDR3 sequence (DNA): TGTGCCAGCAGCGTGGACAGGGGAGGATATGGCTACACCTTC. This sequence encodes CASSVDRGGYGYTF.

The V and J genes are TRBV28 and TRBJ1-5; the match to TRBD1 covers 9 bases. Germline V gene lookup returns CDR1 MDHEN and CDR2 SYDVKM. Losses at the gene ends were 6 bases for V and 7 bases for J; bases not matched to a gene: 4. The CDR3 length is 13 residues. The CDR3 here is CASRQGAVQPQHF. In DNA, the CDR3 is TGTGCCAGCAGACAGGGGGCTGTGCAGCCCCAGCATTTT.

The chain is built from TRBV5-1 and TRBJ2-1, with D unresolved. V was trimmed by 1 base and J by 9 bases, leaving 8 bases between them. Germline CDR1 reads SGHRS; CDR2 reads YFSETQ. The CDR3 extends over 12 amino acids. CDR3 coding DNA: TGCGCCAGCAGCTTGCTGGGCTCTGAGCAGTTCTTC. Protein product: CASSLLGSEQFF.

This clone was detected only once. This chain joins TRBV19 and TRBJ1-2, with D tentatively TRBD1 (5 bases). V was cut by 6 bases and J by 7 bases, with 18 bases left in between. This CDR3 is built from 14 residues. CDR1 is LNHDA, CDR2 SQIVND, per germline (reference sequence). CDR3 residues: CASSPGDLGSGYTF. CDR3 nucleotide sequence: TGTGCCAGTAGCCCGGGGGACCTGGGGAGTGGCTACACCTTC.

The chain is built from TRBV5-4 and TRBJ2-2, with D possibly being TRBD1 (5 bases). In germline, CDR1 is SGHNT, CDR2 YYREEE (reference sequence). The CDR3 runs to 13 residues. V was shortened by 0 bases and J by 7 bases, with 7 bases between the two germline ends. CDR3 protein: CASSLEGVGELFF. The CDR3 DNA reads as TGTGCCAGCAGCTTGGAAGGGGTCGGGGAGCTGTTTTTT.

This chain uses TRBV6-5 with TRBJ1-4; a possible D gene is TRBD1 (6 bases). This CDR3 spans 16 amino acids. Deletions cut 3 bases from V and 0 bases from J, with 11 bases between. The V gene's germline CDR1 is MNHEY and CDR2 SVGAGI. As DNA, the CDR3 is TGTGCCAGCAGTTATCAAACAGGGACAACTAATGAAAAACTGTTTTTT. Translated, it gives CASSYQTGTTNEKLFF.

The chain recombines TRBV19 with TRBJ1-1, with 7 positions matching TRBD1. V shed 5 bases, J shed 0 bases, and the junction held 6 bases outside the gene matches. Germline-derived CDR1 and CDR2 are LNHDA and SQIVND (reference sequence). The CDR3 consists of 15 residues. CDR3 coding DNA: TGTGCCAGTAGTTCGAACAGGGGCATGAACACTGAAGCTTTCTTT. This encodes CASSSNRGMNTEAFF.

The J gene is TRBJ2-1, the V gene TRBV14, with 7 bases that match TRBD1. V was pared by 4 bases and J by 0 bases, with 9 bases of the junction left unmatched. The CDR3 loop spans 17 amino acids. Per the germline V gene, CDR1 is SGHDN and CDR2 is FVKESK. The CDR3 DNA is TGTGCCAGCAGCCTATCCCCCGGGACAGTCTCCTACAATGAGCAGTTCTTC. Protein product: CASSLSPGTVSYNEQFF.

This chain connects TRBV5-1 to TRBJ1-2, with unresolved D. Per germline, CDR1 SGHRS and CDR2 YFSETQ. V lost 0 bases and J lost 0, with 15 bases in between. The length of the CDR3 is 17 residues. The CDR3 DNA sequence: TGCGCCAGCAGCTTGGGGCTGTCCACCCCCTCTAACTATGGCTACACCTTC. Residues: CASSLGLSTPSNYGYTF.

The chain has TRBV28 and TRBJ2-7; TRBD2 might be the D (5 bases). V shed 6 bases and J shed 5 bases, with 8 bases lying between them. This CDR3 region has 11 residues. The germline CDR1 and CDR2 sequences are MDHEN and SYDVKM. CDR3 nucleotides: TGTGCCAGCAGAGGGAGCAACGAGCAGTACTTC. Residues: CASRGSNEQYF.

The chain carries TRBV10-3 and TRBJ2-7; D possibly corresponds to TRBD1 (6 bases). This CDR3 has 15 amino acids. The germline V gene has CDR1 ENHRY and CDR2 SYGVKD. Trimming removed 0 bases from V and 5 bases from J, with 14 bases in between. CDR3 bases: TGTGCCATCAGTGAGTCGTTAGGGGGATTCGACGAGCAGTACTTC. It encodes CAISESLGGFDEQYF.

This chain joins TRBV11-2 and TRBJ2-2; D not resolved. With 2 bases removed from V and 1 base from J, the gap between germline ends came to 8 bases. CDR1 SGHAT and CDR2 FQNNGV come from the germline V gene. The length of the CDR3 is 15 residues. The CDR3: CASSLSDKNTGELFF. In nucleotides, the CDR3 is TGTGCCAGCAGCTTATCAGACAAGAACACCGGGGAGCTGTTTTTT.

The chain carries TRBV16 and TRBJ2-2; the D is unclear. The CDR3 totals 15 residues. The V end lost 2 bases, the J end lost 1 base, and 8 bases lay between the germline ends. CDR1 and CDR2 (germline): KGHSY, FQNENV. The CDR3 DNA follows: TGTGCCAGCAGCCAACCCGGTCGGAACACCGGGGAGCTGTTTTTT. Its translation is CASSQPGRNTGELFF. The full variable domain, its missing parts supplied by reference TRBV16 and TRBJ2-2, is GEEVAQTPKHLVRGEGQKAKLYCAPIKGHSYVFWYQQVLKNEFKFLISFQNENVFDETGMPKERFSAKCLPNSPCSLEIQATKLEDSAVYFCASSQPGRNTGELFFGEGSRLTVL.

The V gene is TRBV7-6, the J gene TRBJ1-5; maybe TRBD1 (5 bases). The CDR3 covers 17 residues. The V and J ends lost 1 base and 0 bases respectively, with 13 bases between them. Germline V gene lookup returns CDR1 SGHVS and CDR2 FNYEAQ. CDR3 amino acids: CASSLERVGASNQPQHF. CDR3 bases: TGTGCCAGCAGCTTAGAACGGGTAGGGGCTAGCAATCAGCCCCAGCATTTT.

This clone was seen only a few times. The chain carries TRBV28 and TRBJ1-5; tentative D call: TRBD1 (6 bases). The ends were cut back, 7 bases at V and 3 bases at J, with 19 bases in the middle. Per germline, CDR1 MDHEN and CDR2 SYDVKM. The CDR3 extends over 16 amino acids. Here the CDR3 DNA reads TGTGCCAGCAACCCCCGGGGCAGGGGTAACAATCAGCCCCAGCATTTT. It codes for CASNPRGRGNNQPQHF.

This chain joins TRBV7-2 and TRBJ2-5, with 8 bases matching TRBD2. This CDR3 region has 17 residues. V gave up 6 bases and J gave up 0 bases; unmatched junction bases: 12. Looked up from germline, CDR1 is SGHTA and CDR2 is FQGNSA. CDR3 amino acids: CASSLWHGGGNQETQYF. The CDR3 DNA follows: TGTGCCAGCAGTTTGTGGCATGGCGGGGGGAACCAAGAGACCCAGTACTTC.

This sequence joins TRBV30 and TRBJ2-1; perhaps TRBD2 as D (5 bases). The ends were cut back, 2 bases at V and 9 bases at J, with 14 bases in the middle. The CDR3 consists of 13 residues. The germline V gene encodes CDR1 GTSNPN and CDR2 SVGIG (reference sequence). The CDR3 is CAWSPQAGIEQFF. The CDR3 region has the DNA TGTGCCTGGAGTCCTCAGGCGGGTATTGAGCAGTTCTTC.

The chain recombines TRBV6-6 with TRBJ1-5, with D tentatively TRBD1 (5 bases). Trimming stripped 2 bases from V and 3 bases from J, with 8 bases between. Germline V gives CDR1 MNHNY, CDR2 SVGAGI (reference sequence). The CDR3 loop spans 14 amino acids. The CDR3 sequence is CASSYLGPNQPQHF. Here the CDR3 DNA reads TGTGCCAGCAGTTACCTGGGGCCCAATCAGCCCCAGCATTTT.

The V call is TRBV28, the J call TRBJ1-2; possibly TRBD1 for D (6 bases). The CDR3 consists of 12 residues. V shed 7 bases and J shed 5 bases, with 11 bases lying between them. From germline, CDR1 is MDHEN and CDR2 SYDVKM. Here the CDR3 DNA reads TGTGCCAGCACCCCCGGGACATATGGCTACACCTTC. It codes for CASTPGTYGYTF.

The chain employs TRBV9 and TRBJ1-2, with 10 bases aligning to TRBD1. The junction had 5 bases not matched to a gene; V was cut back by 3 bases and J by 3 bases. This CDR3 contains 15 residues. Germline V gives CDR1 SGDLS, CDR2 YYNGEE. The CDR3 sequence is CASSGRDRGDYGYTF. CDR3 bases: TGTGCCAGCAGCGGCCGGGACAGGGGCGACTATGGCTACACCTTC.

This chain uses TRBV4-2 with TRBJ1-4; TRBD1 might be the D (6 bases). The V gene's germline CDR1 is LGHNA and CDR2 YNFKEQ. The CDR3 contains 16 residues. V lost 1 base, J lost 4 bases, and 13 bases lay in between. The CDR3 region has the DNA TGTGCCAGCAGCCAAGTGGGGGGGGCAATTAATGAAAAACTGTTTTTT. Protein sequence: CASSQVGGAINEKLFF.

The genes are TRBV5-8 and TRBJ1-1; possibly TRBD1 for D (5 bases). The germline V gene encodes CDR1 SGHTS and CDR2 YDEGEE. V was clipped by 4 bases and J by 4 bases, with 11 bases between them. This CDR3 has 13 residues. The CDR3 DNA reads TGTGCCAGCAGCCGGGACGGGGGCACTGAAGCTTTCTTT. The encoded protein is CASSRDGGTEAFF.

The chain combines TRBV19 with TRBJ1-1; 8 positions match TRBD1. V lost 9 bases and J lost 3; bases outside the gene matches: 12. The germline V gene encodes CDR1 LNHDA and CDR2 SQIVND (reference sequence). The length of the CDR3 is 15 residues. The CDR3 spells CASDRDQGADTEAFF. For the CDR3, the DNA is TGTGCCAGCGATCGCGACCAGGGGGCGGACACTGAAGCTTTCTTT. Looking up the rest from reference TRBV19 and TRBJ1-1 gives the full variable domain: DGGITQSPKYLFRKEGQNVTLSCEQNLNHDAMYWYRQDPGQGLRLIYYSQIVNDFQKGDIAEGYSVSREKKESFPLTVTSAQKNPTAFYLCASDRDQGADTEAFFGQGTRLTVV.